The table lists the clone carrying this TCR beta chain with a few counts. The target antigen is unknown. This sample is part of a study of molecular identifiers for immune sequencing clone quantification. Study outcomes and limitations: In CMV-specific effectors, clones above 20 copies held over 99% of molecules; naive, under 1%.

Germline V gene sequence: CDR1 DFQATT, CDR2 SNEGSKA (reference sequence). The CDR3 totals 14 residues. V lost 3 bases and J lost 8; bases outside the gene matches: 10. TCR libraries were built in bulk with a published protocol and specific TCR primers. TCRdb reprocessed the PCR reads via MiXCR and lists one record per CDR3 protein. The table lists 460,000 or so distinct CDR3 sequences, around 23% of them singletons. Naive CD8 T cells were sorted, and the gate applied was CD8+CD4-CCR7+CD45RA+. Sequencing was carried out using naive CD8+ T cells from blood, with Jurkat cell RNA spiked in. Subset given: FACS-sorted CD8+CD4-CCR7+CD45RA+ naive T cells. The rearrangement links TRBV20-1 to TRBJ1-1; TRBD1 matches 9 bases. This TCR was recovered from a human donor in good health. Some libraries in this study had Jurkat cell RNA spiked in. CDR3 residues: CSARGQGWEMEAFF. DNA for the CDR3: TGCAGTGCTAGGGGACAGGGTTGGGAAATGGAAGCTTTCTTT.